This entry describes one TCR beta chain. Antigen specificity is unknown. Noted time point: persistent/refractory GD, antithyroid drugs over 5 years with positive TRAb. Making the TCR library involved RNA that had been extracted from PBMCs. Patients hailed from an endocrinology department in Xi'an, China. As collected, the peripheral blood samples measured about 8.1 milliliters each and went into EDTA tubes. There are 14 residues in the CDR3. The ends were cut back, 3 bases at V and 1 base at J, with 9 bases in the middle. Germline-derived CDR1 and CDR2 are MNHEY and SMNVEV (reference sequence). CDR3-region Arm-PCR and iRepertoire HTBI primers produced the TCR beta libraries. TCRdb re-derived calls from the multiplex PCR reads in MiXCR, one entry per CDR3 protein. Of some 450,000 distinct CDR3 sequences in the sample, around a quarter were seen once. The entry originates in a study of regulatory T cells in long-lasting Graves disease. On the study more broadly: Persistence in Graves' disease required over 5 years of antithyroid drugs plus positive TSH receptor antibodies. Whole-study findings and limits: The number of shared public clonotypes was higher in persistent patients (more than 2,500) than new patients (over 900).

This TCR came from a female donor with Graves disease. The chain recombines TRBV27 with TRBJ1-1; perhaps TRBD1 as D (5 bases). The material sequenced was peripheral blood mononuclear cells (PBMCs), taken when the disease was refractory, from a patient treated with antithyroid drugs. CDR3 loop: CASSLTRANTEAFF. CDR3 sequence (DNA): TGTGCCAGCAGTTTGACCAGGGCGAACACTGAAGCTTTCTTT.